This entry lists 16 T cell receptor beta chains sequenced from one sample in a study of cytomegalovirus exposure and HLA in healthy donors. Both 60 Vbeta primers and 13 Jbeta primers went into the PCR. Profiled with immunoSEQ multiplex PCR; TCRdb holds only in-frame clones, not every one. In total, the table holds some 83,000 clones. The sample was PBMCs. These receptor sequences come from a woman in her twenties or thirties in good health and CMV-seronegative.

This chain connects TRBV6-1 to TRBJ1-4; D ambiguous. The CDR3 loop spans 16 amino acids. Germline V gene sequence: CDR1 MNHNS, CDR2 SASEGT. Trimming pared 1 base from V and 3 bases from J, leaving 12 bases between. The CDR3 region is CASSEDQALPNEKLFF. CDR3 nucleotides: TGTGCCAGCAGTGAAGACCAGGCGTTACCTAATGAAAAACTGTTTTTT.

CDR3 nucleotides: TGTGCCAGCAGCCCCGGGGGACAGGGGCGACCCTACGAGCAGTACTTC. Protein sequence: CASSPGGQGRPYEQYF. The chain is built from TRBV5-4 and TRBJ2-7; 10 bases fit TRBD1. Germline V gives CDR1 SGHNT, CDR2 YYREEE (reference sequence). CDR3 size: 16 residues. V dropped 4 bases and J dropped 2; count of bases not matched to a gene: 9.

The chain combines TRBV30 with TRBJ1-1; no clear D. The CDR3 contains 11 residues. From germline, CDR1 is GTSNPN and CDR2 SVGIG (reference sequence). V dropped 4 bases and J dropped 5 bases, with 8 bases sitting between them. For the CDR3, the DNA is TGTGCCTGGATCTTCGTTACTGAAGCTTTCTTT. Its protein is CAWIFVTEAFF.

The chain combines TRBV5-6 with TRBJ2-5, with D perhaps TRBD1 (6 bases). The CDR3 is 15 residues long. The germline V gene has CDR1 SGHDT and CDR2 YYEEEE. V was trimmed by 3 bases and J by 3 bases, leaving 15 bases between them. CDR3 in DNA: TGTGCCAGCAGCTACCAGGGCAGGGGAAAAGAGACCCAGTACTTC. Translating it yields CASSYQGRGKETQYF.

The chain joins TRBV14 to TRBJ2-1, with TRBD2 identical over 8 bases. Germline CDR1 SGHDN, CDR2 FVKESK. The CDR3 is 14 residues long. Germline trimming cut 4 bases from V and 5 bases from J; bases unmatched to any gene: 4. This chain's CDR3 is CASSLIAGHNEQFF. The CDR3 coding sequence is TGTGCCAGCAGCCTGATAGCGGGGCACAATGAGCAGTTCTTC.

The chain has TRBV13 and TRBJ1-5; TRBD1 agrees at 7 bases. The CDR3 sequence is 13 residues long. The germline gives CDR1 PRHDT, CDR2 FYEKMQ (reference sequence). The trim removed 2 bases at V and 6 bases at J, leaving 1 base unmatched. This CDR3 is CASSLQGGQPQHF. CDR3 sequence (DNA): TGTGCCAGCAGCTTACAGGGGGGTCAGCCCCAGCATTTT.

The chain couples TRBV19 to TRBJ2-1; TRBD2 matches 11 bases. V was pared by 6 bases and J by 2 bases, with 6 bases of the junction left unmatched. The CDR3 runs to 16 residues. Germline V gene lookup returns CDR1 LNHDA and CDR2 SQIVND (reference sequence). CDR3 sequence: CASSLAGGGAYNEQFF. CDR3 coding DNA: TGTGCCAGTAGCTTAGCGGGAGGGGGGGCCTACAATGAGCAGTTCTTC.

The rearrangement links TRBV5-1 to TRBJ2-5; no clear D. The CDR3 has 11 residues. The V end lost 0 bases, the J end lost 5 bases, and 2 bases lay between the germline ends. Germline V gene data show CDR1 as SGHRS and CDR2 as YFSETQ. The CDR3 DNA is TGCGCCAGCAGCTTGGCTGAGACCCAGTACTTC. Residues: CASSLAETQYF. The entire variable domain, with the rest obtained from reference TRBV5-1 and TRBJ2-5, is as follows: KAGVTQTPRYLIKTRGQQVTLSCSPISGHRSVSWYQQTPGQGLQFLFEYFSETQRNKGNFPGRFSGRQFSNSRSEMNVSTLELGDSALYLCASSLAETQYFGPGTRLLVL.

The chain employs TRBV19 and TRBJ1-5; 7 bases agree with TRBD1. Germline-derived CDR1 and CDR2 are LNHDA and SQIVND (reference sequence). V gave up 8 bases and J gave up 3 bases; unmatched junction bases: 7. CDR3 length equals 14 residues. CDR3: CASGQAWDNQPQHF. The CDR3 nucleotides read TGTGCCAGTGGACAGGCATGGGACAATCAGCCCCAGCATTTT.

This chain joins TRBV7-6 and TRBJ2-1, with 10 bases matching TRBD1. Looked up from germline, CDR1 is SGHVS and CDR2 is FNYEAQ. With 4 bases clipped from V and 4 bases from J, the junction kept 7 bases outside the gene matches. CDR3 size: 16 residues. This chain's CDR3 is CASSSVTGGLYNEQFF. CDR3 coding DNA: TGTGCCAGCAGCTCCGTGACAGGGGGCCTATACAATGAGCAGTTCTTC. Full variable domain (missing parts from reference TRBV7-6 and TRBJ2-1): GAGVSQSPRYKVTKRGQDVALRCDPISGHVSLYWYRQALGQGPEFLTYFNYEAQQDKSGLPNDRFSAERPEGSISTLTIQRTEQRDSAMYRCASSSVTGGLYNEQFFGPGTRLTVL.

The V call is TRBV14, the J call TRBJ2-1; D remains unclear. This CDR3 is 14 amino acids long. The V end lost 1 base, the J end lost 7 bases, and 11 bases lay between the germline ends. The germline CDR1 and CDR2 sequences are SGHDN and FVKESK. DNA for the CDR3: TGTGCCAGCAGCCAAGGGCAGATTCTTAATGAGCAGTTCTTC. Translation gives CASSQGQILNEQFF.

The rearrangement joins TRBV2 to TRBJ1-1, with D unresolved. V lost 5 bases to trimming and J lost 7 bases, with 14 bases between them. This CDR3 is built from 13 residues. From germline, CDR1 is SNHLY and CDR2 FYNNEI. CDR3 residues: CASSPRVTYEAFF. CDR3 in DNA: TGTGCCAGCAGTCCTCGAGTTACCTATGAAGCTTTCTTT. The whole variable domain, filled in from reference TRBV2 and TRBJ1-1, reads EPEVTQTPSHQVTQMGQEVILRCVPISNHLYFYWYRQILGQKVEFLVSFYNNEISEKSEIFDDQFSVERPDGSNFTLKIRSTKLEDSAMYFCASSPRVTYEAFFGQGTRLTVV.

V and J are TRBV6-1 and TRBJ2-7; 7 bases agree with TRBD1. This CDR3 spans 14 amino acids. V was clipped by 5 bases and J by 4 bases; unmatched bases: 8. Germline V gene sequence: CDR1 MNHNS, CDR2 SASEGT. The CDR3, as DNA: TGTGCCAGCAGTCTCCGACAGGGAGAGTACGAGCAGTACTTC. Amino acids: CASSLRQGEYEQYF.

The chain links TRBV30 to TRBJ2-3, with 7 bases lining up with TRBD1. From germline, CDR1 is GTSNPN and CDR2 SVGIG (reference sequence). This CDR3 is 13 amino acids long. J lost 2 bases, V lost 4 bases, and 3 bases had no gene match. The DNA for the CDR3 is TGTGCCTGGACCGGGACAGACACAGATACGCAGTATTTT. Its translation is CAWTGTDTDTQYF. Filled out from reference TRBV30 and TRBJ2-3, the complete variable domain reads SQTIHQWPATLVQPVGSPLSLECTVEGTSNPNLYWYRQAAGRGLQLLFYSVGIGQISSEVPQNLSASRPQDRQFILSSKKLLLSDSGFYLCAWTGTDTDTQYFGPGTRLTVL.

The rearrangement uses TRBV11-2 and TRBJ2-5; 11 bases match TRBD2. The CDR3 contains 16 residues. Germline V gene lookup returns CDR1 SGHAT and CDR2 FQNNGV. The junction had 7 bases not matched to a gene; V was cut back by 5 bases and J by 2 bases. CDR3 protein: CASSATSGEPQETQYF. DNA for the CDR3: TGTGCCAGCAGCGCGACTAGCGGGGAGCCACAAGAGACCCAGTACTTC.

The CDR3 region is CASSIDRGLTEAFF. In nucleotides, the CDR3 is TGTGCCAGTAGTATAGATCGGGGACTTACTGAAGCTTTCTTT. The chain combines TRBV19 with TRBJ1-1; possible D gene TRBD1, 5 bases. CDR1 is LNHDA and CDR2 is SQIVND in the germline V gene (reference sequence). The CDR3 covers 14 residues. V was clipped by 0 bases and J by 5 bases, with 10 bases between them.